This is a list of T cell receptor beta chains from one sample in a study of blood T cells in healthy people across ages. TCRdb reanalysed the 5' RACE reads using MiXCR and keeps one entry per CDR3 protein. The data contain 550,000 to 650,000 distinct CDR3 sequences, 25% to 35% of them seen just once; the ten biggest clones take up approximately 14%. Specimen: blood. The source is a woman older than 75 in good health. Each CDR3 is given with its conserved first and last residue. The order of the fields is V gene, clone size, D gene, J gene, CDR3 DNA, CDR3 protein. A D gene is named only where the DNA matches it firmly. Where a row states a size, it is once, few, many or the class of an expanded clone; other rows omit it.

V: TRBV28; size: few; D: TRBD1; J: TRBJ2-1; DNA: TGTGCCAGCAGTTTATCCAGTCCGGGACAGGGAGACAATGAGCAGTTCTTC; CDR3: CASSLSSPGQGDNEQFF
V: TRBV7-2; size: .; D: .; J: TRBJ1-1; DNA: TGTGCCACCAAAATAGGAGATGTGAACACTGAAGCTTTCTTT; CDR3: CATKIGDVNTEAFF
V: TRBV29-1; size: few; D: .; J: TRBJ1-3; DNA: TGCAGCGTTGATGAGGGGGACGGAAACACCATATATTTT; CDR3: CSVDEGDGNTIYF
V: TRBV28; size: .; D: .; J: TRBJ2-7; DNA: TGTGCCAGCAGTTTGCAGGGGGGGTCCTACGAGCAGTACTTC; CDR3: CASSLQGGSYEQYF
V: TRBV5-5; size: few; D: .; J: TRBJ2-4; DNA: TGTGCCGACAGCTTGGCAGGGAGTGGGGCCAAAAACATTCAGTACTTC; CDR3: CADSLAGSGAKNIQYF
V: TRBV6-6; size: few; D: .; J: TRBJ2-5; DNA: TGTGCCAGCAGTTACTCCGGCCGGGGTGGGGGGGAGACCCAGTACTTC; CDR3: CASSYSGRGGGETQYF
V: TRBV12-5; size: .; D: .; J: TRBJ1-1; DNA: TGTGCTAGTGGTTTGCCGGAGGGGACTGCTGAAGCTTTCTTT; CDR3: CASGLPEGTAEAFF
V: TRBV5-1; size: .; D: TRBD1; J: TRBJ2-2; DNA: TGCGCCAGCAGCACAGGACAGGCTAGGAACACCGGGGAGCTGTTTTTT; CDR3: CASSTGQARNTGELFF
V: TRBV28; size: many; D: .; J: TRBJ2-7; DNA: TGTGCCAGCAGTAAATACAGGAAGCCCTACGAGCAGTACTTC; CDR3: CASSKYRKPYEQYF
V: TRBV7-2; size: many; D: .; J: TRBJ1-2; DNA: TGTGCCAGCAGCCACCCTGAGGTGGCAGCGTCGAATGGCTACACCTTC; CDR3: CASSHPEVAASNGYTF
V: TRBV4-1; size: .; D: TRBD1; J: TRBJ1-2; DNA: TGCGCCAGCAGCCAAGTGACCGGGACAGGGGGCATTGGCTACACCTTC; CDR3: CASSQVTGTGGIGYTF
V: TRBV11-3; size: many; D: .; J: TRBJ2-5; DNA: TGTGCCAGCAGCCCGTCGGGGCCCGACACCGAGACCCAGTACTTC; CDR3: CASSPSGPDTETQYF
V: TRBV30; size: many; D: .; J: TRBJ2-1; DNA: TGTGCCTGGAGTGTCCATGTGAATGAGCAGTTCTTC; CDR3: CAWSVHVNEQFF
V: TRBV29-1; size: .; D: .; J: TRBJ2-7; DNA: TGCAGCGTTAGGGCGGGACCGGCACTGAGCTCCTACAATGAGCAGTACTTC; CDR3: CSVRAGPALSSYNEQYF
V: TRBV24-1; size: .; D: .; J: TRBJ2-7; DNA: TGTGCCACCAGTGCCGGGGTGGATGAGCAGTACTTC; CDR3: CATSAGVDEQYF
V: TRBV20-1; size: .; D: .; J: TRBJ1-2; DNA: TGCAGTGCTAGAAGTAGGGCGGGTGGCTACACCTTC; CDR3: CSARSRAGGYTF
V: TRBV5-1; size: .; D: .; J: TRBJ1-1; DNA: TGCGCCAGCAGCTTCTGGACAGCGAACACTGAAGCTTTCTTT; CDR3: CASSFWTANTEAFF
V: TRBV6-2/TRBV6-3; size: many; D: TRBD2; J: TRBJ2-5; DNA: TGTGCCAGCAGCCTGGGGCTAGCGGGGGCCGAAGAGACCCAGTACTTC; CDR3: CASSLGLAGAEETQYF
V: TRBV12-3/TRBV12-4; size: few; D: TRBD1; J: TRBJ1-2; DNA: TGTGCCAGCAGTCGACAGGGGAGGGCCAACTATGGCTACACCTTC; CDR3: CASSRQGRANYGYTF
V: TRBV2; size: .; D: TRBD1; J: TRBJ2-7; DNA: TGTGCCAGCAACGTGCGGGGGACCGGGACAGGGGAAACCCAGTACTTC; CDR3: CASNVRGTGTGETQYF
V: TRBV20-1; size: few; D: TRBD1; J: TRBJ1-1; DNA: TGCAGTGCTAGAGATAAAGTGGGATCAGGGGGGAACACTGAAGCTTTCTTT; CDR3: CSARDKVGSGGNTEAFF
V: TRBV20-1; size: .; D: TRBD1; J: TRBJ2-7; DNA: TGCAGCGCTTCCGGGACAGGTCCCTGCGAGCAGTACTTC; CDR3: CSASGTGPCEQYF
V: TRBV6-5; size: many; D: .; J: TRBJ2-7; DNA: TGTGCCAGCAGCCGAGACCAGGACGAGCAGTACTTC; CDR3: CASSRDQDEQYF
V: TRBV11-1; size: .; D: .; J: TRBJ1-1; DNA: TGTGCCAGCAGCCCCAGGCAGGGGAGGTACACTGAAGCTTTCTTT; CDR3: CASSPRQGRYTEAFF
V: TRBV29-1; size: many; D: .; J: TRBJ2-7; DNA: TGCAGCGTCGGCAACTCCTACGAGCAGTACTTC; CDR3: CSVGNSYEQYF
V: TRBV7-2; size: many; D: TRBD2; J: TRBJ2-7; DNA: TGTGCCCTTGGGGACTATTACGGGGAGCAGTACTTC; CDR3: CALGDYYGEQYF
V: TRBV4-3; size: .; D: TRBD2; J: TRBJ2-3; DNA: TGCGCCAGCAGCCAAGATCTAGCGACTAGCGGCACAGATACGCAGTATTTT; CDR3: CASSQDLATSGTDTQYF
V: TRBV5-1; size: .; D: .; J: TRBJ1-2; DNA: TGCGCCAGCAGCTCCAGCAGGGGTACTAACTATGGCTACACCTTC; CDR3: CASSSSRGTNYGYTF
V: TRBV7-9; size: .; D: TRBD1; J: TRBJ1-2; DNA: TGTGCCAGCAGCTTTGCTCGTGGGGACAGGGCGAGCTATGGCTACACCTTC; CDR3: CASSFARGDRASYGYTF
V: TRBV6-5; size: .; D: .; J: TRBJ1-3; DNA: TGTGCCAGCAGTTACGAGGGAACGGCAGGAAACACCATATATTTT; CDR3: CASSYEGTAGNTIYF
V: TRBV4-2; size: many; D: .; J: TRBJ1-5; DNA: TGTGCCAGCAGCCAAGATTACGGTAGCAATCAGCCCCAGCATTTT; CDR3: CASSQDYGSNQPQHF
V: TRBV6-1; size: few; D: .; J: TRBJ1-6; DNA: TGTGCCAGCAGTGAGGCCCAAGGTGATTCACCCCTCCACTTT; CDR3: CASSEAQGDSPLHF
V: TRBV18; size: .; D: .; J: TRBJ2-2; DNA: TGTGCCAGCTCACCACCCCAGGGTTTGATGGCCGGGGAGCTGTTTTTT; CDR3: CASSPPQGLMAGELFF
V: TRBV30; size: .; D: TRBD1; J: TRBJ1-5; DNA: TGTGCCTGGAGTCCGGGACAGGGGAATCAGCCCCAGCATTTT; CDR3: CAWSPGQGNQPQHF
V: TRBV10-3; size: .; D: TRBD1; J: TRBJ2-5; DNA: TGTGCCATCAGGGGACAGGGAGGGAGGGAGACCCAGTACTTC; CDR3: CAIRGQGGRETQYF
V: TRBV6-1; size: few; D: TRBD1; J: TRBJ2-5; DNA: TGTGCCAGCAGTGAAAGGCAGGGGGCCGGAATTGGCCAAGAGACCCAGTACTTC; CDR3: CASSERQGAGIGQETQYF
V: TRBV6-5; size: many; D: .; J: TRBJ2-7; DNA: TGTGCCAGCAGCCGCCCCGAGCCCCCCTACGAGCAGTACTTC; CDR3: CASSRPEPPYEQYF
V: TRBV12-5; size: many; D: .; J: TRBJ2-5; DNA: TGTGCTAGTGGTTTGGCTAGGACTCGTGGGCCGGGGACCCAGTACTTC; CDR3: CASGLARTRGPGTQYF
V: TRBV28; size: many; D: .; J: TRBJ1-2; DNA: TGTGCCAGCAGTTTATCAGGGACGATCCGCTATGGCTACACCTTC; CDR3: CASSLSGTIRYGYTF
V: TRBV24-1; size: many; D: .; J: TRBJ2-4; DNA: TGTGCCACCAGTGATGCCGGGTCGATAGAAAACATTCAGTACTTC; CDR3: CATSDAGSIENIQYF
V: TRBV20-1; size: .; D: TRBD1; J: TRBJ1-2; DNA: TGCAGTGCTACAATAAGTCCGGGACAGGGGTCGGATGGCTACACCTTC; CDR3: CSATISPGQGSDGYTF
V: TRBV7-2; size: .; D: TRBD2; J: TRBJ2-2; DNA: TGTGCCAGCAGCTTAGCGGGACTAGCGGGGGGTGTCGGGGAGCTGTTTTTT; CDR3: CASSLAGLAGGVGELFF
V: TRBV28; size: .; D: .; J: TRBJ1-6; DNA: TGTGCCAGCAGTTTTAGGCAAGACTCACCCCTCCACTTT; CDR3: CASSFRQDSPLHF
V: TRBV20-1; size: few; D: TRBD1; J: TRBJ1-5; DNA: TGCAGTGCTAGAGACAGGGGGCCTACAACAGGTCAGCCCCAGCATTTT; CDR3: CSARDRGPTTGQPQHF
V: TRBV20-1; size: .; D: .; J: TRBJ2-5; DNA: TGCAGTGCTGGAGAGTATATAGAGCAGTACTTC; CDR3: CSAGEYIEQYF
V: TRBV4-1; size: many; D: TRBD1; J: TRBJ2-1; DNA: TGCGCCAGCAGCCTGGACAGGTCCGACAATGAGCAGTTCTTC; CDR3: CASSLDRSDNEQFF
V: TRBV28; size: many; D: .; J: TRBJ1-5; DNA: TGTGCCAGCAGTTTGACCGGGGGCGGCAATCAGCCCCAGCATTTT; CDR3: CASSLTGGGNQPQHF
V: TRBV7-9; size: .; D: .; J: TRBJ1-2; DNA: TGTACCAGCAGCCGGACGGACAACTATGGCTACACCTTC; CDR3: CTSSRTDNYGYTF
V: TRBV7-2; size: many; D: .; J: TRBJ2-1; DNA: TGTGCCAGCAGCATACAGGGGGGGGACAGTGAGCAGTTCTTC; CDR3: CASSIQGGDSEQFF
V: TRBV4-1; size: .; D: TRBD2; J: TRBJ2-5; DNA: TGCGCCAGCAGCCAAGATTACGGAGGAGCGGGGCGTTACAATGAGCAGTACTTC; CDR3: CASSQDYGGAGRYNEQYF